This T cell receptor (beta chain) was sequenced during a study of cytomegalovirus exposure and HLA in healthy donors (TCRdb year 2017). Study-wide context: In an earlier analysis of under 600 of the donors, less than 350 Gb of sequence data and some 100 million unique TCR beta sequences from about 179 million T cells were reported. The number of donors typed differed by locus, with 629-630 for A, B, C, DRB1 and DQB1, approximately 500 for DQA1, 600 to 610 for DPA1, and 472 for DPB1. A later genetic analysis took genome-wide SNP genotypes for about three fifths of the 666 donors and used that subset as a discovery cohort. HLA typing included class I and class II loci at four-digit resolution. In addition to the first cohort of 666 subjects, a separate validation cohort of some 120 different subjects was used. Among over 350 genotyped donors of the cohort, an average of about 240,000 unique TCR beta nucleotide sequences were sequenced per donor, around 20% of them non-productive. The study was designed to test whether signatures of past pathogen exposure could be identified by cataloging public T cell receptors. The study profiled the T cell repertoires of around 700 subjects by immunosequencing and related them to cytomegalovirus serostatus. High-throughput TCR immunosequencing, statistical association of individual TCRs with disease status, and machine learning were combined to predict cytomegalovirus infection status. Donor age, sex, ethnicity and CMV serostatus were compiled alongside the repertoire data. An early release that covered approximately 600 HLA-typed donors contained about 290 gigabases of sequencing data and about 93 million unique TCR sequences. Roughly five DR-DQ haplotypes were handled as single units for association and clustering because linkage in the cohort was strong. In the later analysis, no new phenotypic data were used to find candidate immune exposures; instead, reliance was placed on TCR beta sequences and their occurrence across donors. Of the approximately 400 genotyped donors, roughly 80% fell in the genetic ancestry cluster associated with self-reported Caucasian donors. To study patterns of TCR occurrence, a later analysis re-analyzed previously published TCR beta repertoires from 500 to 850 donors and added high-resolution HLA genotyping. Every discovery cohort repertoire had been produced on one sequencing platform. In an earlier analysis of 500 to 650 of the donors, high-throughput TCR beta sequencing was used to judge whether each TCR beta V gene segment behaved as functional or pseudogenic. The study at large found these results: A few of the identified cytomegalovirus-associated TCR beta chains were confirmed in vitro to be specific for cytomegalovirus antigens. A later analysis found that most CMV-associated TCR beta chains appeared HLA-restricted, with HLA associations seemingly driven largely by CMV exposure. A total of 150 to 200 TCR beta chains were listed by the study as associated with cytomegalovirus. Because counts were too low, some 17 rarely observed V segments, including chromosome 9 orphons, were excluded from the earlier analysis of 587 of the donors. Because HLA typing was missing for some donors at each locus, association tests included only the typed subset. Compared with the roughly 720-donor mean, donors in an Asian-associated ancestry cluster had fewer N-insertions in productive TCRs, according to a later genetic analysis. The only immune exposure information available for the cohort was CMV serostatus. V-gene and J-gene trimming of TCR beta chains was associated with a missense DCLRE1C variant in a later genetic analysis, and the association was replicated in an independent cohort. A cluster of highly shared sequence variants was judged likely to be a technical artifact of the sequencing pipeline. Only TCR beta chains were sequenced in this cohort, and the absence of alpha or paired-chain data limited detectable features. A later analysis reported that several top co-occurrence clusters appeared linked to parvovirus B19, influenza, CMV and Epstein-Barr virus. When HLA alleles, especially DR and DQ, strongly co-occurred, attributing TCR associations to individual alleles was difficult. The authors suggested that the approach could potentially be generalized to other disease states and immunological phenotypes. In a later analysis, TCR association rates were found to vary across HLA loci, with the most associated TCRs seen for DRB1 alleles and the fewest for HLA-C alleles. At a false discovery rate of 0.05, a later analysis linked about 16,000 TCR beta sequences to specific HLA alleles. While some public TCRs were present in many individuals, most TCR sequences turned up only very rarely across donors. Linkage disequilibrium might explain the correlated functional status among segregating V segments, but an unknown experimental factor could not be ruled out. In both the original and validation cohorts, the classifier was reported to diagnose cytomegalovirus status with high specificity and sensitivity. Presence/absence analyses assumed roughly uniform sequencing depth across donors, an assumption that may not hold. The 87-base-pair reads could not distinguish some IMGT-functional V segments, including TRBV6-2 and TRBV6-3, so those segments were excluded. In a later analysis, HLA-associated TCR beta chains showed more clonal expansion and lower generation probabilities than non-associated chains that were equally common. A further reported finding was that TCR beta sequences accurately predicted the HLA-A and HLA-B alleles for most subjects in the first cohort. In an earlier analysis of approximately 590 of the donors, most TCR beta V segments were observed in productive rearrangements about 87% or about 30% of the time, broadly matching IMGT annotations.

The V end gives up 3 bases and the J end 6 bases, leaving 11 bases in the junction not matched to a gene. The CDR3 holds 16 amino acids from the cysteine to the phenylalanine. CDR3 DNA only is kept here, 48 bases in frame from base 1. According to the germline V gene, CDR1 reads MDHEN and CDR2 reads SYDVKM. About this clone itself: Its cognate antigen has yet to be identified. Within one base of it there is no much larger clone, and no base qualities were kept.

The cohort consisted of 650 to 700 healthy bone marrow donors. At the time of sampling, all cohort members were nominally healthy, though unrecorded immune exposures were likely present. CMV serostatus was positive for approximately 300 and negative for about 55% of the roughly 670 cohort members, and was not recorded for this donor. Each donor provided a peripheral blood sample, and peripheral blood mononuclear cells were used for TCR beta sequencing. Genomic DNA was extracted from the blood cell samples with the Qiagen DNeasy Blood Extraction Kit. The library was made by the immunoSEQ multiplex PCR assay. For the multiplex PCR, a mixture combining 60 forward primers for TCR Vbeta segments and 13 reverse primers for TCR Jbeta segments was used. The CDR3 region of rearranged TCR beta genes was amplified from genomic DNA with a multiplex PCR assay. On the Illumina HiSeq System, the amplified TCR beta libraries were sequenced as 87-base-pair reads. In the source study's methods: A later analysis counted some 80 million unique TCR beta chains across the 650 to 700 repertoires, and roughly 9.9 million of these chains were shared by at least two donors. A nearest-neighbor algorithm error-corrected the raw reads and collapsed the reads into unique sequences, merging closely related sequences to remove PCR and sequencing errors. To assign V, D and J gene segments, CDR3 sequences were aligned to IMGT reference sequences. For a sequence to be retained, at least a six-nucleotide match to both a V gene segment and a J gene segment was required. Rearrangements were classified as productive when the CDR3 lacked stop codons and remained in frame with V and J, and all other rearrangements were classified as non-productive. Following IMGT convention, CDR3 was defined as the stretch from the second conserved V-encoded cysteine to the conserved J-encoded phenylalanine. In an earlier analysis of more than 550 of the donors, sequences lacking an unambiguous match to a single V gene segment were excluded. An earlier analysis of a few hundred of the donors classified V segments as functional when productive rearrangements were above 56.7% and as segregating when the standard deviation between donors was above 5%. A statistical classification framework was developed to diagnose cytomegalovirus status using the catalog of TCR beta chain sequences. V and J gene assignment, in a later analysis, came from comparing TCR nucleotide sequences with IMGT/GENE-DB human TR gene sequences. The TCRdist pipeline was used in a later analysis to assign CDR3 sequences and most-parsimonious VDJ recombination scenarios. In a later analysis, every TCR beta chain was defined by the combination of its CDR3 amino acid sequence and its V-gene family, and reads without a unique V-gene family were dropped. A later analysis removed 500 to 600 highly shared, low-generation-probability nucleotide sequences to deal with suspected cross-contamination and a sequencing artifact. For each public chain, a later analysis derived a clonal expansion index from normalized ranks of inferred template counts within each repertoire. In a later analysis, generation probabilities were computed using a VDJ recombination model fitted to out-of-frame rearrangements, and the results were checked against IGoR. Hypergeometric tests were used in a later analysis to score TCR-TCR, TCR-HLA and TCR-CMV co-occurrence, with a repertoire-size bias correction applied to the TCR pairs. False discovery rates were estimated in a later analysis by permuting HLA or CMV assignments 20 times. A later analysis grouped co-occurring TCRs with DBSCAN, adding TCRdist sequence similarity when clustering within HLA-allele-positive subsets. Repertoires with fewer than 30,000 or more than 120,000 public chains were left out of co-occurrence clustering, as were about five repertoires with anomalous nucleotide sharing. Sourced from immuneACCESS, this table was stored by TCRdb with only in-frame sequences that have V and J called. A share of the clones is absent; for the studies checked, an unresolved V gene accounts for under half, and the remainder has no known explanation. D and trimming come from the DNA, and the V and J calls and clone size come from that table. The sample table contains around 94,000 clones; only one count was recorded for approximately 80% of them. Jointly, the top ten make up about a tenth of the sample.

The chain uses TRBV28 and TRBJ2-1; TRBD2 lines up with 7 middle nucleotides. This receptor was obtained from a human donor in good health. Sequenced sample: PBMCs. The nucleotide sequence is given as TGTGCCAGCAGTTTCTTACGGGCACTAGCGTCCAATGAGCAGTTCTTC. This is translated as CASSFLRALASNEQFF.